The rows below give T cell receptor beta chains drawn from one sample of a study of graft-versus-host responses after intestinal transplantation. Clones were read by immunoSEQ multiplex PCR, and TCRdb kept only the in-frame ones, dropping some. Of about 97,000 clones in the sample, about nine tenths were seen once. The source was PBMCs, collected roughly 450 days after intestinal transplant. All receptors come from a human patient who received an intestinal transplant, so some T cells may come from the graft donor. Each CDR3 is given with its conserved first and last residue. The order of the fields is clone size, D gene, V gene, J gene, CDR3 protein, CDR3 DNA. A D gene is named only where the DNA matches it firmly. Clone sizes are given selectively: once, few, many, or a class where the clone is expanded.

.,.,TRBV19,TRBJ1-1,CASSIIAFEAIEAFF,TGTGCCAGTAGTATTATTGCCTTTGAGGCCATTGAAGCTTTCTTT
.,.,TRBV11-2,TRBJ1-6,CASSPSRPNSPLHF,TGTGCCAGCAGCCCCAGCAGGCCAAATTCACCCCTCCACTTT
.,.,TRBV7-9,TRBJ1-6,CASSPPGAPLHF,TGTGCCAGCAGCCCCCCTGGAGCCCCCCTCCACTTT
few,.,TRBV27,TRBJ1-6,CASSPRGNSPLHF,TGTGCCAGCAGTCCTCGTGGGAATTCACCCCTCCACTTT
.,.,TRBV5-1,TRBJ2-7,CASSLGSVEQYF,TGCGCCAGCAGCTTGGGATCGGTAGAGCAGTACTTC
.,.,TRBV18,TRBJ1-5,CASSLTPGTKGNQPQHF,TGTGCCAGCTCACTTACCCCGGGGACAAAGGGCAATCAGCCCCAGCATTTT
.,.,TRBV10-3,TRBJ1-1,CAIKGATEAFF,TGTGCCATCAAGGGCGCCACTGAAGCTTTCTTT
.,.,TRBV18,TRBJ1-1,CASSPMFSSNTEAFF,TGTGCCAGCTCACCCATGTTCTCTTCGAACACTGAAGCTTTCTTT
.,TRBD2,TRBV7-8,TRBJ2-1,CASSWTSGYNEQFF,TGTGCCAGCAGCTGGACTAGCGGATACAATGAGCAGTTCTTC
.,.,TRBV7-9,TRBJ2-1,CASSSLEQFF,TGTGCCAGCAGCTCCCTGGAGCAGTTCTTC
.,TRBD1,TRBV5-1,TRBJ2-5,CASSLGDRGPQETQYF,TGCGCCAGCAGCTTGGGGGACAGGGGCCCCCAAGAGACCCAGTACTTC
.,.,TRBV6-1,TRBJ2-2,CASSAPPTGLGTGELFF,TGTGCCAGCAGTGCACCCCCAACAGGGTTGGGGACCGGGGAGCTGTTTTTT
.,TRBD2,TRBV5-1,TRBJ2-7,CASSLVGTSSYEQYF,TGCGCCAGCAGCTTGGTAGGGACTAGCTCCTACGAGCAGTACTTC
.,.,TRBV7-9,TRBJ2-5,CASSPNRADNQETQYF,TGTGCCAGCAGCCCAAACCGCGCCGACAACCAAGAGACCCAGTACTTC
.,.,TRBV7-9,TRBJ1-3,CASSTGSGIYF,TGTGCCAGCAGCACAGGGTCGGGCATATATTTT
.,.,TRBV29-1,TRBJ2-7,CSVEDPGNSYEQYF,TGCAGCGTTGAAGATCCAGGGAACTCCTACGAGCAGTACTTC
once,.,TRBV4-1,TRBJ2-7,CASSRNTGPAYEQYF,TGCGCCAGCAGCCGTAATACAGGGCCAGCCTACGAGCAGTACTTC
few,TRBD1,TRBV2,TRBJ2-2,CASNTGTGGRELFF,TGTGCCAGCAACACCGGGACAGGGGGCCGGGAGCTGTTTTTT
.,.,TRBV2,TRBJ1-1,CASTYGPIGNTEAFF,TGTGCCAGCACTTATGGGCCCATCGGGAACACTGAAGCTTTCTTT
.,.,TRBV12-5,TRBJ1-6,CASGREWSSPLHF,TGTGCTAGTGGCCGGGAGTGGAGTTCACCCCTCCACTTT
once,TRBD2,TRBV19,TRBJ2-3,CASGLVGTSTDTQYF,TGTGCCAGTGGACTAGTGGGGACTAGCACAGATACGCAGTATTTT
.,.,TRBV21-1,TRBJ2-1,CASRPAVGPQDNEQFF,TGTGCCAGCCGCCCCGCTGTTGGCCCCCAGGACAATGAGCAGTTCTTC
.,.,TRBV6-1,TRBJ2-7,CASSVEAGNYEQYF,TGTGCCAGCAGTGTTGAAGCAGGGAACTACGAGCAGTACTTC
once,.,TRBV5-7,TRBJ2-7,CASSLSRLLYEQYF,TGTGCCAGCAGCTTGAGTCGACTCCTCTACGAGCAGTACTTC
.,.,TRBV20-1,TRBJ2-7,CSALDGDEQYF,TGCAGTGCTCTTGACGGGGACGAGCAGTACTTC
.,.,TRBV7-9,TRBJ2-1,CASSPTGTNRNEQFF,TGTGCCAGCAGCCCCACCGGTACCAACAGGAATGAGCAGTTCTTC
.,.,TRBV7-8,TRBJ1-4,CASSVGTPNEKLFF,TGTGCCAGCAGCGTCGGGACACCGAATGAAAAACTGTTTTTT
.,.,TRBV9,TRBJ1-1,CASSVGKGFTEAFF,TGTGCCAGCAGCGTTGGTAAGGGGTTCACTGAAGCTTTCTTT
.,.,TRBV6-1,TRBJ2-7,CASSEADRDPFYEQYF,TGTGCCAGCAGTGAAGCGGACCGGGACCCCTTCTACGAGCAGTACTTC